This T cell receptor (beta chain) was retrieved from a study of shared clonotypes between healthy human individuals. Every immunoSEQ plate was one replicate of a subset's evenly spread DNA. Produced via immunoSEQ multiplex PCR; TCRdb's table is partial and in-frame only. Found here are about 2 million clones, 85% to 95% of them singletons; the top ten hold more than 0.1%. Germline CDR1 SNHLY, CDR2 FYNNEI. The CDR3 loop spans 14 amino acids. Trimming took 2 bases from V and 3 from J, leaving 11 bases between them. The clonotype comes from a man younger than 35 in good health. The chain has TRBV2 and TRBJ2-7; D not resolved. Sequenced sample: naive CD4+ T cells sorted from blood. As to subset: CD45RA+ positively selected. This chain's CDR3 is CASSEMRYNYEQYF. The CDR3 DNA sequence: TGTGCCAGCAGTGAAATGCGGTATAACTACGAGCAGTACTTC.